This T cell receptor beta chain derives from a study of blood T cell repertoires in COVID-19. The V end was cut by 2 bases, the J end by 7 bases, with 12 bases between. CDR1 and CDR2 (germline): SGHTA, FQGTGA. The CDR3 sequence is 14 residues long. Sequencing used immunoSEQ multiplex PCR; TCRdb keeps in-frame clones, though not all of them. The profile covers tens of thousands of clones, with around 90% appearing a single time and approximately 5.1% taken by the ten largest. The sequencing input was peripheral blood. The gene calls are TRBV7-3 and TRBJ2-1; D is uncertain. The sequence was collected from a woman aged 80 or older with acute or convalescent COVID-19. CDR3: CASSLQPAVNEQFF. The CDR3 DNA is TGTGCCAGCAGCTTACAGCCCGCGGTAAATGAGCAGTTCTTC.